This TCR beta chain came from a study of blood T cell repertoires in COVID-19. Study at large: Samples representing acute and convalescent COVID-19 were sourced from the United States, Italy and Spain.

Produced via immunoSEQ multiplex PCR; TCRdb's table is partial and in-frame only. The table has fewer than 300,000 clones, about 86% seen once. The CDR3 runs 15 residues. Per germline, CDR1 SGDLS and CDR2 YYNGEE. V trimming: 1 base; J trimming: 7 bases; junction bases outside the gene matches: 6. This TCR was sampled from an elderly man with acute or convalescent COVID-19. Source material: peripheral blood. The chain couples TRBV9 to TRBJ2-1, with 9 bases fitting TRBD2. CDR3 coding DNA: TGTGCCAGCAGCGTATCAGTCAGCGGGAGGAATGAGCAGTTCTTC. As protein: CASSVSVSGRNEQFF.